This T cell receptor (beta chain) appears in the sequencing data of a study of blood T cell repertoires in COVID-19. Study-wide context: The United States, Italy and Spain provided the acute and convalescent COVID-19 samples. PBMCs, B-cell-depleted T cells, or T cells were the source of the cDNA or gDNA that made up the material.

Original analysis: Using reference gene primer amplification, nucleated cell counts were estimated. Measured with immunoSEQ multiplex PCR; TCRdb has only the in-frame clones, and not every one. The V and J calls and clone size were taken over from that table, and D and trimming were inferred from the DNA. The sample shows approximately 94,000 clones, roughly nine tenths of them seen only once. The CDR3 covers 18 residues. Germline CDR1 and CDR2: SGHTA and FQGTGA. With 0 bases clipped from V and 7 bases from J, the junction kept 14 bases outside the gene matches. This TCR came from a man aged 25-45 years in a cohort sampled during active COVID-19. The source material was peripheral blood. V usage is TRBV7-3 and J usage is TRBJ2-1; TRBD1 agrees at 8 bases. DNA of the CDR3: TGTGCCAGCAGCTTAACTGGGTTTAGCAGGGGGCGAGTGAATGAGCAGTTCTTC. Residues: CASSLTGFSRGRVNEQFF.